Following are 25 T cell receptor beta chains from one sample sequenced in a study of T cell repertoires in cytomegalovirus infection. These TCRs are of unknown antigen specificity. TCRdb re-called the reads with MiXCR, one entry per CDR3 protein. The table has 200,000 to 250,000 distinct CDR3 sequences, around 40% seen once; the top ten hold around 60%. This sample comprised CD8+ T cells from cultured PBMCs, obtained from culture after CMV antigen stimulation. The source of these receptors is a human donor in good health (CMV status not recorded). Some clones in this sample may be carry-over from other donors' samples.

The chain joins TRBV6-1 to TRBJ2-3; a possible D gene is TRBD2 (5 bases). V dropped 1 base and J dropped 4 bases, with 18 bases sitting between them. Germline CDR1 is MNHNS and CDR2 is SASEGT. The CDR3 extends over 17 amino acids. CDR3 coding DNA: TGTGCCAGCAGTGAAGGGCGGCTTCTAGCACCCGCAGATACGCAGTATTTT. This codes for CASSEGRLLAPADTQYF.

The chain employs TRBV7-8 and TRBJ1-2, with a tentative D call TRBD1 (5 bases). Trimming took 6 bases from V and 3 from J, leaving 11 bases between them. The CDR3 contains 13 residues. Germline values: CDR1 SGHVS, CDR2 FQNEAQ. CDR3 nucleotide sequence: TGTGCCAGCAGGGGGGTTACAGACTATGGCTACACCTTC. Translated, it gives CASRGVTDYGYTF.

The chain combines TRBV6-2 or TRBV6-3 with TRBJ2-5; D could derive from TRBD1 or TRBD2 (5 bases each). V gave up 2 bases and J gave up 4 bases, with 11 bases separating them. This CDR3 has 14 amino acids. The germline gives CDR1 MNHEY, CDR2 SVGEGT. The CDR3 here is CASSYQPGRETQYF. The CDR3 DNA reads TGTGCCAGCAGTTACCAGCCAGGGAGAGAGACCCAGTACTTC.

This chain joins TRBV5-5 and TRBJ2-7; D possibly corresponds to TRBD2 (7 bases). The germline CDR1 and CDR2 sequences are SGHKS and YYEKEE (reference sequence). V was trimmed by 0 bases and J by 5 bases, leaving 24 bases between them. CDR3 length: 18 residues. As DNA, the CDR3 is TGTGCCAGCAGCTTGGATGCGGGTGCGGGGGCGCCCGCTAACGAGCAGTACTTC. Its protein product is CASSLDAGAGAPANEQYF.

The chain is built from TRBV2 and TRBJ1-5, with unresolved D. Germline V CDR1 and CDR2: SNHLY, FYNNEI. The CDR3 consists of 17 residues. Trimming pared 5 bases from V and 3 bases from J, leaving 20 bases between. In DNA, the CDR3 is TGTGCCAGCAGTACCCCGGCGGGAGGAGCCCTCAATCAGCCCCAGCATTTT. The encoded protein is CASSTPAGGALNQPQHF.

This chain joins TRBV12-3 or TRBV12-4 and TRBJ1-2; D gene uncertain. CDR3 length: 13 amino acids. Trimming pared 2 bases from V and 5 bases from J, leaving 9 bases between. DNA for the CDR3: TGTGCCAGCAGTTTACCGAACACTTATGGCTACACCTTC. It translates to CASSLPNTYGYTF.

This chain joins TRBV13 and TRBJ1-5; tentatively, D is TRBD1 (6 bases). CDR1 and CDR2 (germline): PRHDT, FYEKMQ (reference sequence). The CDR3 sequence is 14 residues long. Trimming took 6 bases from V and 5 from J, leaving 14 bases between them. The CDR3 protein is CASSLQGGYQPQHF. CDR3 in DNA: TGTGCCAGCAGTTTGCAAGGGGGATATCAGCCCCAGCATTTT.

This clonotype appeared a single time. The chain employs TRBV28 and TRBJ1-1; TRBD1 matches 8 bases. The trim removed 5 bases at V and 4 bases at J, leaving 15 bases unmatched. This CDR3 comprises 17 residues. CDR1 and CDR2 (germline): MDHEN, SYDVKM. The DNA for the CDR3 is TGTGCCAGCAGTCTCTCACTCGTCAGGACAGGGAGCACTGAAGCTTTCTTT. It is translated as CASSLSLVRTGSTEAFF.

Only a few counts were recorded for this clonotype. The chain carries TRBV9 and TRBJ2-1, with 7 bases that match TRBD2. This CDR3 has 16 amino acids. CDR1 is SGDLS and CDR2 is YYNGEE in the germline V gene. With V trimmed by 2 bases and J by 0 bases, 5 bases remained unmatched. The CDR3 DNA is TGTGCCAGCAGCGTTAGCGGGTCGAGCTCCTACAATGAGCAGTTCTTC. Protein sequence: CASSVSGSSSYNEQFF.

The chain employs TRBV7-6 and TRBJ1-2; no definite D call. The CDR3 contains 14 residues. CDR1 is SGHVS and CDR2 is FNYEAQ in the germline V gene. Trimming pared 2 bases from V and 1 base from J, leaving 8 bases between. Written as DNA, the CDR3 is TGTGCCAGCAGCTTATTAGGCCATAACTATGGCTACACCTTC. Amino acid sequence: CASSLLGHNYGYTF.

This clonotype appeared a few times. J is TRBJ1-1 and V is TRBV7-6; D perhaps matches TRBD1 (6 bases). There are 14 residues in the CDR3. Trimming pared 5 bases from V and 4 bases from J, leaving 14 bases between. Germline lookup yields CDR1 SGHVS and CDR2 FNYEAQ. The CDR3 is CASSINRAATEAFF. CDR3 in DNA: TGTGCCAGCAGCATTAACAGGGCCGCCACTGAAGCTTTCTTT.

The table lists this clonotype with a few counts. The chain links TRBV15 to TRBJ1-5; D remains unclear. Deletions cut 0 bases from V and 2 bases from J, with 8 bases between. CDR1 is LNHNV, CDR2 YYDKDF, per germline (reference sequence). CDR3 length: 15 residues. CDR3 sequence (DNA): TGTGCCACCAGCAGAGATCGGCGGGGCAATCAGCCCCAGCATTTT. Protein sequence: CATSRDRRGNQPQHF.

CDR3 in amino acids: CSAREIAGESYNEQFF. The CDR3 DNA is TGCAGTGCTAGAGAAATTGCGGGGGAGTCCTACAATGAGCAGTTCTTC. The chain combines TRBV20-1 with TRBJ2-1, with 7 nucleotides matching TRBD2. The ends lost 0 bases at V and 1 base at J; junction bases unmatched: 6. CDR1 DFQATT and CDR2 SNEGSKA come from the germline V gene (reference sequence). The CDR3 has 16 amino acids.

In its sample, this clonotype was seen a few times. CDR3 loop: CASSSNRRRGYNEQFF. The CDR3 region has the DNA TGTGCCAGCAGCTCTAACCGCCGGCGGGGTTACAATGAGCAGTTCTTC. J is TRBJ2-1 and V is TRBV7-6, with D maybe TRBD2 (6 bases). The CDR3 loop spans 16 amino acids. Germline V CDR1 and CDR2: SGHVS, FNYEAQ. V shed 4 bases and J shed 4 bases, with 17 bases lying between them.

This chain links TRBV20-1 with TRBJ1-1; the D gene is possibly TRBD1 (6 bases). The V gene's germline CDR1 is DFQATT and CDR2 SNEGSKA (reference sequence). The CDR3 runs 13 residues. V shed 4 bases and J shed 1 base, with 10 bases lying between them. In DNA, the CDR3 is TGCAGTGCTACGGGGGGGGCGAACACTGAAGCTTTCTTT. It translates to CSATGGANTEAFF.

In its sample, this clonotype was seen a few times. This sequence joins TRBV2 and TRBJ2-6, with D tentatively TRBD1 or TRBD2 (5 bases each). V was trimmed by 4 bases and J by 0 bases, leaving 22 bases between them. This CDR3 contains 20 residues. The germline CDR1 and CDR2 sequences are SNHLY and FYNNEI. CDR3 sequence (DNA): TGTGCCAGCAGTGGTCGTCGGTCGGGGCAGGGCTTCTCTGGGGCCAACGTCCTGACTTTC. It yields the protein CASSGRRSGQGFSGANVLTF.

This clonotype was recorded a few times. The CDR3 region is CATGTGRETQYF. The CDR3 DNA sequence: TGTGCCACCGGGACAGGGCGAGAGACCCAGTACTTC. The rearrangement uses TRBV15 and TRBJ2-5; 9 bases are shared with TRBD1. V shed 8 bases, J shed 4 bases, and the junction held 2 bases outside the gene matches. The germline V gene has CDR1 LNHNV and CDR2 YYDKDF (reference sequence). The CDR3 is 12 residues long.

The rearrangement uses TRBV6-5 and TRBJ1-4; 9 nucleotides match TRBD1. J was trimmed by 4 bases and V by 6 bases; bases with no gene match: 0. The CDR3 runs 13 residues. Per germline, CDR1 MNHEY and CDR2 SVGAGI. The CDR3 DNA reads as TGTGCCAGCAGGACAGGGGGTAATGAAAAACTGTTTTTT. This encodes CASRTGGNEKLFF.

This clonotype was observed at least ten times. V and J are TRBV7-3 and TRBJ2-3; TRBD1 might be the D (7 bases). CDR1 SGHTA and CDR2 FQGTGA come from the germline V gene. The CDR3 length is 14 residues. V was pared by 5 bases and J by 6 bases, with 15 bases between. CDR3 sequence (DNA): TGTGCCAGCAGCCCAGGGGGTCGGGGGGATACGCAGTATTTT. Its translation is CASSPGGRGDTQYF.

This clonotype was observed a handful of times. The chain carries TRBV20-1 and TRBJ1-2, with 10 bases matching TRBD1. CDR3 length: 17 amino acids. Trimming removed 5 bases from V and 1 base from J; junction bases left unmatched: 13. Germline V gives CDR1 DFQATT, CDR2 SNEGSKA (reference sequence). The CDR3 loop is CSAPPGQGTTINYGYTF. CDR3 nucleotides: TGCAGTGCTCCCCCGGGACAGGGGACGACCATTAACTATGGCTACACCTTC.

The chain carries TRBV11-3 and TRBJ2-1; 12 bases align to TRBD2. The CDR3 is made up of 19 amino acids. The junction had 18 bases not matched to a gene; V was cut back by 4 bases and J by 8 bases. Germline V gives CDR1 SGHNT, CDR2 YENEEA. The CDR3 sequence: CASSSNRGGTSGPLDEQFF. In nucleotides, the CDR3 is TGTGCCAGCAGCTCCAATAGGGGGGGGACTAGCGGGCCTCTAGATGAGCAGTTCTTC.

Comment on this clonotype: One base away lies a much larger clone, so this may be a sequencing read error. The chain uses TRBV18 and TRBJ1-3, with TRBD1 matching 7 bases. CDR1 and CDR2 from the germline V gene are KGHSH and LQKENI. This CDR3 has 15 amino acids. CDR3 residues: CASSLHRTGRNNIYF. CDR3 in DNA: TGTGCCAGCTCGCTACACCGGACAGGCCGAAACAACATATATTTT.

A word on this clonotype: As the CDR3 is not closed by the conserved phenylalanine or tryptophan, this likely results from a read error. The chain uses TRBV7-9 and TRBJ2-7, with 7 bases identical to TRBD1. The CDR3 has 15 residues. Germline values: CDR1 SEHNR, CDR2 FQNEAQ (reference sequence). V lost 5 bases and J lost 7; bases outside the gene matches: 14. The CDR3: CASSPRDSLRGEQYS. CDR3 in DNA: TGTGCCAGCAGCCCCCGGGACAGCCTCCGTGGAGAGCAGTACTCC.

This clonotype was seen a few times. The CDR3, as DNA: TGTGCCAGCAGTTTATTGCCGGACAGAGAGACCTACGAGCAGTACTTC. It encodes CASSLLPDRETYEQYF. The chain links TRBV28 to TRBJ2-7, with a weak D call TRBD1 (6 bases). Looked up from germline, CDR1 is MDHEN and CDR2 is SYDVKM. This CDR3 comprises 16 residues. V lost 1 base, J lost 2 bases, and 15 bases lay in between.

This sequence joins TRBV24-1 and TRBJ2-5, with D hard to call. The CDR3 runs to 16 residues. CDR1 and CDR2 (germline): KGHDR, SFDVKD. Deletions cut 5 bases from V and 4 bases from J, with 19 bases between. The CDR3, as DNA: TGTGCCACCAGTGCCCCTGCGAGCAGGATCGGAGAGACCCAGTACTTC. Translating it yields CATSAPASRIGETQYF.